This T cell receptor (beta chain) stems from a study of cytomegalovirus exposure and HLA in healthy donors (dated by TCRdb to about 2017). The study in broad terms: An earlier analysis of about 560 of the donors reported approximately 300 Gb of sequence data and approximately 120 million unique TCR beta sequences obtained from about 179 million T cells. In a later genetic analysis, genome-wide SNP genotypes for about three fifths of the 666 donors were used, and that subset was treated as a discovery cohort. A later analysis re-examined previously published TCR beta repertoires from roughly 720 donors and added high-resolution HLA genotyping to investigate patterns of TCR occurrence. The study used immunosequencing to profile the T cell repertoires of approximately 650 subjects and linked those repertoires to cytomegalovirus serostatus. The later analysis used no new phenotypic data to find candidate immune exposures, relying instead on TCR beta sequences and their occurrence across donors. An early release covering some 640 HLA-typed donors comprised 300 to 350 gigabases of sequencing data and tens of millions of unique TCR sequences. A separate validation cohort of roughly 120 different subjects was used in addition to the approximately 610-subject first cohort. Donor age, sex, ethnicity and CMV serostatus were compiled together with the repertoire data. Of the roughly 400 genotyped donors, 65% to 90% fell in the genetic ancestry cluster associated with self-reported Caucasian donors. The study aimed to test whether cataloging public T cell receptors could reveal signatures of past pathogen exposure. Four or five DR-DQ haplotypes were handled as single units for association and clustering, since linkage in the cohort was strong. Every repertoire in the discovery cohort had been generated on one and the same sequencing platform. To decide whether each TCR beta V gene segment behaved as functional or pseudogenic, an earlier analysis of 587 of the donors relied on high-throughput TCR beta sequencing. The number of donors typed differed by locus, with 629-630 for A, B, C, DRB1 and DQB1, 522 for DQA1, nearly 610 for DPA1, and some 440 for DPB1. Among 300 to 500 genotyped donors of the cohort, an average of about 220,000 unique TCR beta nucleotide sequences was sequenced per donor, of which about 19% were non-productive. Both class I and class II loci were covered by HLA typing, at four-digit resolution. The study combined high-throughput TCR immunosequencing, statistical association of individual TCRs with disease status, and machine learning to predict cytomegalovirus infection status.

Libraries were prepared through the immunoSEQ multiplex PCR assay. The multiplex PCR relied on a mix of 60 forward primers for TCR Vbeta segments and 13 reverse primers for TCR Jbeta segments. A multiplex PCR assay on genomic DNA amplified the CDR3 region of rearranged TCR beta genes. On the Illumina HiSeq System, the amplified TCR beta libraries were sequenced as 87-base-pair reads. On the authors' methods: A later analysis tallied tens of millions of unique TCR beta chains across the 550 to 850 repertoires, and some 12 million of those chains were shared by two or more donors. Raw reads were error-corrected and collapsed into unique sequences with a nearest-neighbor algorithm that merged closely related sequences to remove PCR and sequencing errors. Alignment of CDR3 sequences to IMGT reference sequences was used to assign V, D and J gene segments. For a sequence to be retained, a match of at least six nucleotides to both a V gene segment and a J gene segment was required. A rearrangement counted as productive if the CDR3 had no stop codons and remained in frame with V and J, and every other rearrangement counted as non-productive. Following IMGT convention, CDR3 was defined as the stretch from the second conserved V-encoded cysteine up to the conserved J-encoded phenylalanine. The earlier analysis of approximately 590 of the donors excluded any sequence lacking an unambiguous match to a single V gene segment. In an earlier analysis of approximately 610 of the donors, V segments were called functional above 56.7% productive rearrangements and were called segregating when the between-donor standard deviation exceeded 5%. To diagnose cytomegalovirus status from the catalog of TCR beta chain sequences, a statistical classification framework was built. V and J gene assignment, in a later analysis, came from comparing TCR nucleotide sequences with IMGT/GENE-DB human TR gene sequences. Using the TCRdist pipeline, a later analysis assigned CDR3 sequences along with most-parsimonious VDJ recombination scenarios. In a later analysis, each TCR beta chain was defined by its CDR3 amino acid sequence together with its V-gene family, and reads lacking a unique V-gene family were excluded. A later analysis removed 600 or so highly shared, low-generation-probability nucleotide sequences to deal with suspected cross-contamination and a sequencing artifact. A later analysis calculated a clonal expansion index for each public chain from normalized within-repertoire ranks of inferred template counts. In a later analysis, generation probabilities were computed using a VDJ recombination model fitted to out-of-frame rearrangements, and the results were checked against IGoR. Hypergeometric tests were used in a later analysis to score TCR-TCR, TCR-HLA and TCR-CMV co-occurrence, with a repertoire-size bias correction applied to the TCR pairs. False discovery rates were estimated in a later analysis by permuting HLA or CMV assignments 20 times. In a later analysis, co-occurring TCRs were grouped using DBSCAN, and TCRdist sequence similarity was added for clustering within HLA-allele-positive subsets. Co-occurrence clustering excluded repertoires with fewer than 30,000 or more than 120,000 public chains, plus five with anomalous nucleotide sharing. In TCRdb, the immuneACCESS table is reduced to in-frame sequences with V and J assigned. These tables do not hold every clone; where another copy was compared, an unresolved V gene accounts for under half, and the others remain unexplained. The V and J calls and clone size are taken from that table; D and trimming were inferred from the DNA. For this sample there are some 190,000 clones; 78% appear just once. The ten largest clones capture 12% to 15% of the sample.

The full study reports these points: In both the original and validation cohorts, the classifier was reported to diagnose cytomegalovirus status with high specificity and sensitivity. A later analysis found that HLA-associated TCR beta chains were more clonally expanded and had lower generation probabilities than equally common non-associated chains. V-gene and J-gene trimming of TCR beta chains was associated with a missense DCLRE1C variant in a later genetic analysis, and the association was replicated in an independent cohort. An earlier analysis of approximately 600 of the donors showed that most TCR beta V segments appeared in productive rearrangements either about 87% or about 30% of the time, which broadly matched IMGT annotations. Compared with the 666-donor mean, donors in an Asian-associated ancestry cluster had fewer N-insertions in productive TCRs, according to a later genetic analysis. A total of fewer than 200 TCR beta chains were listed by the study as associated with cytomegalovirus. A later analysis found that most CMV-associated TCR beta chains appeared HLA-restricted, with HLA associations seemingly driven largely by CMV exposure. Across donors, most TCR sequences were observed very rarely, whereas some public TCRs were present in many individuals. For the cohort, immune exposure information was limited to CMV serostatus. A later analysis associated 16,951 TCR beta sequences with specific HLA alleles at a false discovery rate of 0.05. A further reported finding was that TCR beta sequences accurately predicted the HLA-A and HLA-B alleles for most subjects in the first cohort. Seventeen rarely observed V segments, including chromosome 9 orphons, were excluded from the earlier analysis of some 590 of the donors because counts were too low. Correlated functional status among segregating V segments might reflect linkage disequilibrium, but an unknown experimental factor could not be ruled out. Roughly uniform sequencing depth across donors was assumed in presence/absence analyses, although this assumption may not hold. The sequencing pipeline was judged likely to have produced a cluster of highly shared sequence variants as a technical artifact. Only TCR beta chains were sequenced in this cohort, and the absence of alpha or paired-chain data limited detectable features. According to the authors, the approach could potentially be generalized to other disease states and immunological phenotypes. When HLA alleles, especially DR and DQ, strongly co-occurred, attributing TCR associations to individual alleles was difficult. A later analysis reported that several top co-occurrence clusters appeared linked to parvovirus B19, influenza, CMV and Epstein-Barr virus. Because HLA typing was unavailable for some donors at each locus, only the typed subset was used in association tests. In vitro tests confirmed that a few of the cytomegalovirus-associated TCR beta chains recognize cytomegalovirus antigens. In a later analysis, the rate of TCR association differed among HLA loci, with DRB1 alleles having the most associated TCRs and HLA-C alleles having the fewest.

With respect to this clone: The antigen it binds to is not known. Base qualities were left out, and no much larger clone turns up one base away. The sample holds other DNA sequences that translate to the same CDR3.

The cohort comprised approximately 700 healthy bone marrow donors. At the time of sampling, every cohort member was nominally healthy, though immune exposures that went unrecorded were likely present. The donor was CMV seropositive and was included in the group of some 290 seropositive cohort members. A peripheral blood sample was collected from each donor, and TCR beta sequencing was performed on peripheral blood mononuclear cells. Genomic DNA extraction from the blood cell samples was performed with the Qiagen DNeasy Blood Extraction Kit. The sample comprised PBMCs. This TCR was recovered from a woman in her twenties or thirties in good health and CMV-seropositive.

The base sequence is TGCAGCGTTGAAGATCCCCAGGGCTACGAGCAGTACTTC. It codes for CSVEDPQGYEQYF. Rearrangement joined TRBV29-1 to TRBJ2-7, with TRBD1 tentatively as D gene (5 bases match). CDR3 length: 13 amino acids, cysteine to phenylalanine. The only DNA kept is the CDR3, 39 bases in frame from the first base. Sequences SQVTM (CDR1) and ANQGSEA (CDR2) are obtained from the germline V gene. V gives up 0 bases and J gives up 3 bases, and the segment between their germline ends measures 9 bases.